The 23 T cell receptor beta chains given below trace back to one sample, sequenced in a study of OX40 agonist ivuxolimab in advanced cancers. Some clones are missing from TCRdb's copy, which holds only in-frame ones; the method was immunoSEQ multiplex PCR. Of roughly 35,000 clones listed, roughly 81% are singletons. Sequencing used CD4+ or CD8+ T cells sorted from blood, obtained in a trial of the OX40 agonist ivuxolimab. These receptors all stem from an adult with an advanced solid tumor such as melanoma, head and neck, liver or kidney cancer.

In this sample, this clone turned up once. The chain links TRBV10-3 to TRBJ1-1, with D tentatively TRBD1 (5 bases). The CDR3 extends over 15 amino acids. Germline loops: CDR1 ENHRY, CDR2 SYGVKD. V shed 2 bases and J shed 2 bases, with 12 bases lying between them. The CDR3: CAISERSGGNTEAFF. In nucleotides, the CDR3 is TGTGCCATCAGTGAGAGGTCGGGGGGAAACACTGAAGCTTTCTTT.

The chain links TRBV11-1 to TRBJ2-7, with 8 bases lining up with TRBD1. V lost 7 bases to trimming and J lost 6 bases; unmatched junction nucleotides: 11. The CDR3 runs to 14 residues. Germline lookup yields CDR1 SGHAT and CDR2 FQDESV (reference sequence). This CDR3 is CASTIDRGGREQYF. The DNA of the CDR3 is TGTGCCAGCACCATCGACAGGGGAGGACGCGAGCAGTACTTC.

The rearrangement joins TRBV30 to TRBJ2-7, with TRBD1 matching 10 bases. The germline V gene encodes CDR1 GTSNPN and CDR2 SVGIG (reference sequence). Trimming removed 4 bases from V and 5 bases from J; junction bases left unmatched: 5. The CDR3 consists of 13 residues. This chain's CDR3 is CAWNRDRGDEQYF. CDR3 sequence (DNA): TGTGCCTGGAACAGGGACAGGGGAGACGAGCAGTACTTC. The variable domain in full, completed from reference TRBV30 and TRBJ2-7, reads SQTIHQWPATLVQPVGSPLSLECTVEGTSNPNLYWYRQAAGRGLQLLFYSVGIGQISSEVPQNLSASRPQDRQFILSSKKLLLSDSGFYLCAWNRDRGDEQYFGPGTRLTVT.

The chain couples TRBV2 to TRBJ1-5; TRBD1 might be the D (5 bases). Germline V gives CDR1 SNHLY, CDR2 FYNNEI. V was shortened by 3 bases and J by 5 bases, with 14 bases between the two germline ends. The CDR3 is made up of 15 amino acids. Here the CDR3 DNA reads TGTGCCAGCAGTGATGACAGAGCGAGGGATCAGCCCCAGCATTTT. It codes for CASSDDRARDQPQHF. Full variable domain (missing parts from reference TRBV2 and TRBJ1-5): EPEVTQTPSHQVTQMGQEVILRCVPISNHLYFYWYRQILGQKVEFLVSFYNNEISEKSEIFDDQFSVERPDGSNFTLKIRSTKLEDSAMYFCASSDDRARDQPQHFGDGTRLSIL.

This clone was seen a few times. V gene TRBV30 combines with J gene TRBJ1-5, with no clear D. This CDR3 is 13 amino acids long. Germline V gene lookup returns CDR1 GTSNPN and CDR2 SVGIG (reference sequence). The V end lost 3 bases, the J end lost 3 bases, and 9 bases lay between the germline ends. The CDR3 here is CAWSSYLNQPQHF. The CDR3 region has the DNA TGTGCCTGGAGCTCATACCTCAATCAGCCCCAGCATTTT. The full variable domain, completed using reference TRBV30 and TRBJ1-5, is SQTIHQWPATLVQPVGSPLSLECTVEGTSNPNLYWYRQAAGRGLQLLFYSVGIGQISSEVPQNLSASRPQDRQFILSSKKLLLSDSGFYLCAWSSYLNQPQHFGDGTRLSIL.

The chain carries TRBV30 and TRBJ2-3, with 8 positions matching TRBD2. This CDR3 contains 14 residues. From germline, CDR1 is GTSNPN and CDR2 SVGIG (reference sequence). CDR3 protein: CASTGGALGDTQYF. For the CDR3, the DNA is TGTGCATCGACGGGGGGGGCCTTGGGAGATACGCAGTATTTT.

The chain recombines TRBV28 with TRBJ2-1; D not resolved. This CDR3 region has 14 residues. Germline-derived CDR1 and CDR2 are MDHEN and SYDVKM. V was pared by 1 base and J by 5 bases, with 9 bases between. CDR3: CASSLFSENNEQFF. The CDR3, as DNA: TGTGCCAGCAGTTTATTTTCCGAGAACAATGAGCAGTTCTTC.

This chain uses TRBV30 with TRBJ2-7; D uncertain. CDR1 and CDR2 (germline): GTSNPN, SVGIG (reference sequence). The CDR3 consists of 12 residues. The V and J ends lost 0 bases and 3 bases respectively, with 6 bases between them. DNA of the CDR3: TGTGCCTGGAGTGTGGGTGTCTACGAGCAGTACTTC. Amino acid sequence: CAWSVGVYEQYF.

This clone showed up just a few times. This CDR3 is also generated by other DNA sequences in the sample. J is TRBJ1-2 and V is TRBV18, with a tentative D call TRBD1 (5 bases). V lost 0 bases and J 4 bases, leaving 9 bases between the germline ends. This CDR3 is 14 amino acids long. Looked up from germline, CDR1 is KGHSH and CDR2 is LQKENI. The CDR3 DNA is TGTGCCAGCTCACCACCGGGGCGAGGCTATGGCTACACCTTC. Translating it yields CASSPPGRGYGYTF.

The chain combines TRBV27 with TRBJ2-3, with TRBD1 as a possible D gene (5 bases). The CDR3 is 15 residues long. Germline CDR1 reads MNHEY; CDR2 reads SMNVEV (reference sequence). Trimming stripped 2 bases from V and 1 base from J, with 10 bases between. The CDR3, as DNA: TGTGCCAGCAGTTTAGGCAGGGCTGGCACAGATACGCAGTATTTT. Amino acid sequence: CASSLGRAGTDTQYF.

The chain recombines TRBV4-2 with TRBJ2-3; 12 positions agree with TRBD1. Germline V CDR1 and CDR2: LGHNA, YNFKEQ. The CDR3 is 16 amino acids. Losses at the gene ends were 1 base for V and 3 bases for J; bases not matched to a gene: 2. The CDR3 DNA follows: TGTGCCAGCAGCCAAGCGGGACAGGGGGCAACAGATACGCAGTATTTT. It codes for CASSQAGQGATDTQYF.

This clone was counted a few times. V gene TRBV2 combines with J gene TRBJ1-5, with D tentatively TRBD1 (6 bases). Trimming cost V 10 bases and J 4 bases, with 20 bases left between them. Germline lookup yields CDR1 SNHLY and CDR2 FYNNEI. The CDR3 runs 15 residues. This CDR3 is CATSGTTGTNQPQHF. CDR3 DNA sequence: TGTGCCACATCTGGGACGACAGGTACTAATCAGCCCCAGCATTTT.

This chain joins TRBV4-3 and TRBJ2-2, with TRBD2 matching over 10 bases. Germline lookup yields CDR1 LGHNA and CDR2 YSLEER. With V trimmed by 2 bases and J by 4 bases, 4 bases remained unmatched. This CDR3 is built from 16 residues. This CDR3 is CASSQLAGERTGELFF. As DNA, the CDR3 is TGCGCCAGCAGCCAACTAGCGGGGGAACGCACCGGGGAGCTGTTTTTT.

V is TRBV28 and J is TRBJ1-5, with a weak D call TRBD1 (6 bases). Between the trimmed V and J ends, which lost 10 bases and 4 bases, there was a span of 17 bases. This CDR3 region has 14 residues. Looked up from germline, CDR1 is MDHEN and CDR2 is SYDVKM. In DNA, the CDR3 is TGTGCCACCAGGGGAGGGGGAAAGAATCAGCCCCAGCATTTT. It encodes CATRGGGKNQPQHF. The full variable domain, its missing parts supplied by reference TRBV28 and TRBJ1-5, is DVKVTQSSRYLVKRTGEKVFLECVQDMDHENMFWYRQDPGLGLRLIYFSYDVKMKEKGDIPEGYSVSREKKERFSLILESASTNQTSMYLCATRGGGKNQPQHFGDGTRLSIL.

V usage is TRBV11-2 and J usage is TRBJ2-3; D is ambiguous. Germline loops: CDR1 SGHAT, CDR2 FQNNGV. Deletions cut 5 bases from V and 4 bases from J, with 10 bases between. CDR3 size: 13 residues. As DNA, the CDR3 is TGTGCCAGCAGCGCCCGCGGCCCAGATACGCAGTATTTT. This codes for CASSARGPDTQYF.

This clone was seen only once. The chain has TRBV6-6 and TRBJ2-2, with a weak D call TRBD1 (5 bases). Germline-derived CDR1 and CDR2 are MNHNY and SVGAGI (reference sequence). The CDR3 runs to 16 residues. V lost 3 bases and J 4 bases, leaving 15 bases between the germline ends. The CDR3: CASSYTRQGGTGELFF. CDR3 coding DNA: TGTGCCAGCAGTTATACCCGCCAGGGTGGCACCGGGGAGCTGTTTTTT.

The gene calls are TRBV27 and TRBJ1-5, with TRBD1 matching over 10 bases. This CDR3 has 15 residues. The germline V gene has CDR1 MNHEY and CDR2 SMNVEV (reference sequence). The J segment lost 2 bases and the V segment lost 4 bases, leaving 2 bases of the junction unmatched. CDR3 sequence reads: CASSWTGGRNQPQHF. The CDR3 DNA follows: TGTGCCAGCAGTTGGACAGGGGGTCGCAATCAGCCCCAGCATTTT.

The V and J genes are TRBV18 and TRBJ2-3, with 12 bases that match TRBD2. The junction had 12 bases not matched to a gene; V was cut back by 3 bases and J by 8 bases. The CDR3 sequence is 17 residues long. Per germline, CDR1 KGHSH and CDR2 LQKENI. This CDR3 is CASSPQPASGGASTQYF. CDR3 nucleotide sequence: TGTGCCAGCTCACCCCAGCCCGCTAGCGGGGGGGCAAGTACGCAGTATTTT.

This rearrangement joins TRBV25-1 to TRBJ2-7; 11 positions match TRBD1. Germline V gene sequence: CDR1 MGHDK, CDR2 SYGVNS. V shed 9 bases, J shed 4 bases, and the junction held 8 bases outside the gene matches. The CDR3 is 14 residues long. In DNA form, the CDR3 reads TGTGCCAGTATCTCCGGGACAGGGGGATACGAGCAGTACTTC. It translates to CASISGTGGYEQYF.

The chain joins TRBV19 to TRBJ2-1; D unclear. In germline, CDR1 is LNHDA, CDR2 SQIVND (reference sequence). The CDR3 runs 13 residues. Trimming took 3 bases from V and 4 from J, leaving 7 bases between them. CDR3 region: CASSIPGYNEQFF. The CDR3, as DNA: TGTGCCAGTAGTATCCCCGGATACAATGAGCAGTTCTTC.

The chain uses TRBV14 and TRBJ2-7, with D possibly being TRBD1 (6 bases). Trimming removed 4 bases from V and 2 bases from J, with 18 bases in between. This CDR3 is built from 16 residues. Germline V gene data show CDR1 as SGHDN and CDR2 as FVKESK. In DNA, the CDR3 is TGTGCCAGCAGCCTCCACCAGGGGATCCGCCCCTACGAGCAGTACTTC. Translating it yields CASSLHQGIRPYEQYF.

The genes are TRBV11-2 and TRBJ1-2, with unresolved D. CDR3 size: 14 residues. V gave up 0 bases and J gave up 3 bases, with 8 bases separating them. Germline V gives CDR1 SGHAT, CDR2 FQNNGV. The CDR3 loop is CASSLERWDYGYTF. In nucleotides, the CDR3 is TGTGCCAGCAGCTTAGAGCGATGGGACTATGGCTACACCTTC.

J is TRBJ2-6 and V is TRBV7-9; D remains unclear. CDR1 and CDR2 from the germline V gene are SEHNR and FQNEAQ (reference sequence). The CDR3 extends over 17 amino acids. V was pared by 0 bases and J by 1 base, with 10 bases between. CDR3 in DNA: TGTGCCAGCAGCTTAGCCTCGTCCTGGTCTGGGGCCAACGTCCTGACTTTC. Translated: CASSLASSWSGANVLTF.